This TCR beta chain came from a study of shared T cell receptors in the human thymus. Some clones are missing from TCRdb's copy, which holds only in-frame ones; the method was immunoSEQ multiplex PCR. The sample lists about 380,000 clones; 95% were seen once. The sample consisted of thymocytes. This TCR came from a human donor.

CDR3 sequence reads: CSVEEGNRGAPITDTQYF. As DNA, the CDR3 is TGCAGCGTTGAAGAAGGGAACCGGGGGGCGCCCATCACAGATACGCAGTATTTT. This chain links TRBV29-1 with TRBJ2-3; tentative D call: TRBD2 (7 bases). CDR3 size: 18 residues. V dropped 0 bases and J dropped 2 bases, with 21 bases sitting between them. Germline V gene lookup returns CDR1 SQVTM and CDR2 ANQGSEA.